The 27 T cell receptor beta chains listed next were all sequenced from one sample in a study of blood T cell repertoires in COVID-19 (dated by TCRdb to between 2020 and 2021). The library was generated by the immunoSEQ multiplex PCR assay. This is the immuneACCESS table as TCRdb keeps it, with only in-frame sequences that have V and J called. A part of the clones is gone; compared with another copy, unresolved V genes explain less than half, and the rest is unexplained. Present in this sample are some 110,000 clones, just over 85% of which were seen just once. The ten top clones hold 4% to 5.5% of the sample. Sample: peripheral blood. These TCRs come from a man between 35 and 55 years old with acute or convalescent COVID-19.

This clone was counted between two and nine times. The chain employs TRBV19 and TRBJ2-7; the D gene is possibly TRBD1 (6 bases). The V end lost 7 bases, the J end lost 2 bases, and 27 bases lay between the germline ends. This CDR3 region has 18 residues. Germline CDR1 reads LNHDA; CDR2 reads SQIVND (reference sequence). The CDR3 nucleotides read TGTGCCAGTACCCCGGAGGACAGAACTCGTAAATCCGCCTACGAGCAGTACTTC. It codes for CASTPEDRTRKSAYEQYF.

A single count supports this clone. J is TRBJ2-7 and V is TRBV4-2; TRBD1 is a possible D gene (5 bases). Trimming stripped 4 bases from V and 1 base from J, with 23 bases between. The CDR3 consists of 18 residues. CDR1 LGHNA and CDR2 YNFKEQ come from the germline V gene. CDR3 protein: CASSRGIGASNPSYEQYF. The CDR3, as DNA: TGTGCCAGCAGCCGCGGAATAGGGGCCTCAAACCCTTCCTACGAGCAGTACTTC.

There are a few counts of this clone. The chain recombines TRBV10-3 with TRBJ2-2; 7 bases line up with TRBD1. V trimming: 4 bases; J trimming: 3 bases; junction bases outside the gene matches: 8. This CDR3 spans 16 amino acids. Per germline, CDR1 ENHRY and CDR2 SYGVKD. CDR3 nucleotides: TGTGCCATCAGTGGACAGGGAGTTTGGGACACCGGGGAGCTGTTTTTT. It is translated as CAISGQGVWDTGELFF.

The chain joins TRBV4-2 to TRBJ2-7, with D tentatively TRBD2 (5 bases). Trimming removed 0 bases at V and 3 bases at J, with 6 bases between. Germline CDR1 reads LGHNA; CDR2 reads YNFKEQ. The CDR3 extends over 13 amino acids. For the CDR3, the DNA is TGTGCCAGCAGCCAAGACGGGGACTACGAGCAGTACTTC. Residues: CASSQDGDYEQYF.

The chain is built from TRBV11-2 and TRBJ2-7, with 8 positions matching TRBD1. Germline-derived CDR1 and CDR2 are SGHAT and FQNNGV. The CDR3 runs to 15 residues. Trimming took 1 base from V and 4 from J; bases not matched to a gene: 6. The CDR3: CASSLVGQGRYEQYF. The CDR3 DNA sequence: TGTGCCAGCAGCTTAGTAGGACAGGGAAGATACGAGCAGTACTTC.

V is TRBV7-9 and J is TRBJ1-6; D is uncertain. CDR1 is SEHNR, CDR2 FQNEAQ, per germline (reference sequence). The CDR3 spans 18 residues. V was trimmed by 1 base and J by 0 bases, leaving 13 bases between them. DNA for the CDR3: TGTGCCAGCAGCTTAGAGCGGGCAGGACGCTCCTATAATTCACCCCTCCACTTT. Amino acids: CASSLERAGRSYNSPLHF.

The J gene is TRBJ2-1, the V gene TRBV14; 8 nucleotides line up with TRBD2. The germline V gene encodes CDR1 SGHDN and CDR2 FVKESK. V shed 5 bases, J shed 7 bases, and the junction held 10 bases outside the gene matches. The CDR3 has 15 residues. The CDR3 nucleotides read TGTGCCAGCAGCGAGTGGGCGGGAGGTGAGAATGAGCAGTTCTTC. Its translation is CASSEWAGGENEQFF. The variable domain in full, with the rest retrieved from reference TRBV14 and TRBJ2-1, is EAGVTQFPSHSVIEKGQTVTLRCDPISGHDNLYWYRRVMGKEIKFLLHFVKESKQDESGMPNNRFLAERTGGTYSTLKVQPAELEDSGVYFCASSEWAGGENEQFFGPGTRLTVL.

The V gene is TRBV14, the J gene TRBJ2-2, with D possibly matching TRBD1 (6 bases). CDR3 length equals 14 residues. V gave up 4 bases and J gave up 4 bases, with 10 bases separating them. From germline, CDR1 is SGHDN and CDR2 FVKESK. The CDR3: CASSLYRATGELFF. The CDR3, as DNA: TGTGCCAGCAGCCTATACAGGGCCACCGGGGAGCTGTTTTTT.

A single count supports this clone. The chain employs TRBV15 and TRBJ1-2; D remains ambiguous. Germline-derived CDR1 and CDR2 are LNHNV and YYDKDF (reference sequence). V shed 0 bases and J shed 2 bases, with 10 bases lying between them. CDR3 length equals 15 residues. Written as DNA, the CDR3 is TGTGCCACCAGCAGAGATTACAGCACGAACTATGGCTACACCTTC. Translated, it gives CATSRDYSTNYGYTF.

The chain uses TRBV10-3 and TRBJ2-3; D is possibly TRBD2 (5 bases). The CDR3 is 16 residues long. V was trimmed by 2 bases and J by 0 bases, leaving 12 bases between them. Germline V gene data show CDR1 as ENHRY and CDR2 as SYGVKD. The chain's CDR3 is CAISEEGDPSTDTQYF. CDR3 coding DNA: TGTGCCATCAGTGAGGAGGGAGACCCAAGCACAGATACGCAGTATTTT.

This sequence joins TRBV11-2 and TRBJ1-5; D perhaps matches TRBD1 (5 bases). CDR3 length: 13 residues. The ends were cut back, 5 bases at V and 5 bases at J, with 10 bases in the middle. Germline loops: CDR1 SGHAT, CDR2 FQNNGV. The CDR3 loop is CASSIWGDQPQHF. The CDR3 coding sequence is TGTGCCAGCAGCATATGGGGGGATCAGCCCCAGCATTTT.

This rearrangement joins TRBV30 to TRBJ1-2; D ambiguous. The ends were cut back, 0 bases at V and 4 bases at J, with 12 bases in the middle. The CDR3 sequence is 14 residues long. Germline CDR1 and CDR2: GTSNPN and SVGIG (reference sequence). The CDR3 loop is CAWSVPPLAYGYTF. CDR3 bases: TGTGCCTGGAGTGTACCACCTTTGGCCTATGGCTACACCTTC.

This chain connects TRBV5-4 to TRBJ1-4; D remains ambiguous. CDR1 and CDR2 from the germline V gene are SGHNT and YYREEE (reference sequence). Trimming took off 0 bases at V and 4 bases at J, with 7 bases between the two ends. The CDR3 extends over 14 amino acids. CDR3 sequence: CASSLGGYNEKLFF. In nucleotides, the CDR3 is TGTGCCAGCAGCTTGGGCGGGTATAATGAAAAACTGTTTTTT.

The chain has TRBV30 and TRBJ1-2; D is ambiguous. The CDR3 contains 12 residues. Germline loops: CDR1 GTSNPN, CDR2 SVGIG (reference sequence). Trimming left V 3 bases short and J 8 bases short, with 13 bases between. The CDR3 DNA reads TGTGCCTGGAGCCCCAGGAACGGCGGCTACACCTTC. It specifies CAWSPRNGGYTF. The whole variable domain, filled in from reference TRBV30 and TRBJ1-2, reads SQTIHQWPATLVQPVGSPLSLECTVEGTSNPNLYWYRQAAGRGLQLLFYSVGIGQISSEVPQNLSASRPQDRQFILSSKKLLLSDSGFYLCAWSPRNGGYTFGSGTRLTVV.

This clone was recorded once. The chain employs TRBV5-1 and TRBJ2-1; 8 bases map to TRBD2. The trim removed 1 base at V and 8 bases at J, leaving 11 bases unmatched. This CDR3 is 16 amino acids long. CDR1 and CDR2 (germline): SGHRS, YFSETQ. In DNA, the CDR3 is TGCGCCAGCAGCTTGAACGGGAGGGCCGTTGGGGATGAGCAGTTCTTC. This encodes CASSLNGRAVGDEQFF. Complete variable domain (other parts from reference TRBV5-1 and TRBJ2-1): KAGVTQTPRYLIKTRGQQVTLSCSPISGHRSVSWYQQTPGQGLQFLFEYFSETQRNKGNFPGRFSGRQFSNSRSEMNVSTLELGDSALYLCASSLNGRAVGDEQFFGPGTRLTVL.

The chain uses TRBV6-5 and TRBJ1-5; TRBD1 is a possible D gene (5 bases). Trimming cost V 4 bases and J 4 bases, with 8 bases left between them. The CDR3 is made up of 13 amino acids. The V gene's germline CDR1 is MNHEY and CDR2 SVGAGI. The CDR3: CASSWGGNQPQHF. Here the CDR3 DNA reads TGTGCCAGCAGTTGGGGGGGTAATCAGCCCCAGCATTTT.

The chain employs TRBV19 and TRBJ1-5; the D gene is possibly TRBD1 (6 bases). The ends were cut back, 3 bases at V and 1 base at J, with 16 bases in the middle. This CDR3 is built from 17 residues. CDR1 and CDR2 from the germline V gene are LNHDA and SQIVND (reference sequence). CDR3 protein: CASSIVAGAGSNQPQHF. CDR3 coding DNA: TGTGCCAGTAGTATCGTTGCGGGGGCCGGGAGCAATCAGCCCCAGCATTTT. The whole variable domain, remainder taken from reference TRBV19 and TRBJ1-5, is DGGITQSPKYLFRKEGQNVTLSCEQNLNHDAMYWYRQDPGQGLRLIYYSQIVNDFQKGDIAEGYSVSREKKESFPLTVTSAQKNPTAFYLCASSIVAGAGSNQPQHFGDGTRLSIL.

The V and J genes are TRBV19 and TRBJ1-1, with 9 bases that match TRBD1. The CDR3 spans 15 residues. Per germline, CDR1 LNHDA and CDR2 SQIVND (reference sequence). V shed 6 bases, J shed 3 bases, and the junction held 8 bases outside the gene matches. For the CDR3, the DNA is TGTGCCAGTAGATCACAGGGGGCGGGGTACACTGAAGCTTTCTTT. Translating gives CASRSQGAGYTEAFF. The full variable domain, with the rest looked up from reference TRBV19 and TRBJ1-1, is DGGITQSPKYLFRKEGQNVTLSCEQNLNHDAMYWYRQDPGQGLRLIYYSQIVNDFQKGDIAEGYSVSREKKESFPLTVTSAQKNPTAFYLCASRSQGAGYTEAFFGQGTRLTVV.

The chain carries TRBV6-2 or TRBV6-3 and TRBJ1-4; possible D gene TRBD1, 5 bases. The V gene lost 5 bases and the J gene lost 7 bases, with 14 bases spanning the gap. The germline V gene has CDR1 MNHEY and CDR2 SVGEGT. CDR3 size: 14 residues. This CDR3 reads CASSKGSPREKLFF. The CDR3 DNA follows: TGTGCCAGCAGTAAGGGGTCCCCCCGTGAAAAACTGTTTTTT.

This rearrangement joins TRBV30 to TRBJ2-1; D might be TRBD1 (6 bases). Germline V gene data show CDR1 as GTSNPN and CDR2 as SVGIG (reference sequence). The V end was cut by 1 base, the J end by 7 bases, with 8 bases between. This CDR3 spans 12 amino acids. The CDR3: CAWSGTGNEQFF. The CDR3 DNA follows: TGTGCCTGGAGTGGTACAGGGAATGAGCAGTTCTTC.

The rearrangement uses TRBV19 and TRBJ2-3; 8 bases line up with TRBD2. V lost 6 bases, J lost 3 bases, and 5 bases stayed unmatched. The CDR3 runs 14 residues. Germline V gene data show CDR1 as LNHDA and CDR2 as SQIVND (reference sequence). This chain's CDR3 is CASSPTSGTDTQYF. The DNA for the CDR3 is TGTGCCAGTAGCCCCACTAGCGGTACAGATACGCAGTATTTT.

This chain links TRBV27 with TRBJ1-2, with D perhaps matching TRBD1 (5 bases). Per the germline V gene, CDR1 is MNHEY and CDR2 is SMNVEV (reference sequence). V lost 5 bases, J lost 2 bases, and 15 bases lay in between. The CDR3 sequence is 15 residues long. CDR3 sequence reads: CASSIRGAGNYGYTF. CDR3 nucleotide sequence: TGTGCCAGCAGTATCCGCGGGGCGGGGAACTATGGCTACACCTTC.

The genes are TRBV7-8 and TRBJ2-7, with TRBD1 identical over 7 bases. Germline V gene data show CDR1 as SGHVS and CDR2 as FQNEAQ. V lost 1 base, J lost 0 bases, and 0 bases stayed unmatched. The CDR3 sequence is 14 residues long. CDR3 in DNA: TGTGCCAGCAGCTTAGGGGACAGCTCCTACGAGCAGTACTTC. Its protein is CASSLGDSSYEQYF.

The genes are TRBV5-1 and TRBJ1-6; 9 nucleotides line up with TRBD1. Germline lookup yields CDR1 SGHRS and CDR2 YFSETQ. V lost 4 bases, J lost 5 bases, and 4 bases stayed unmatched. This CDR3 has 15 residues. The CDR3 region has the DNA TGCGCCAGCAGCCCCGGGACAGGGAATAATTCACCCCTCCACTTT. Translating gives CASSPGTGNNSPLHF.

This clone was counted a few times. The CDR3 region is CASASDSDEKLFF. The CDR3 nucleotides read TGTGCCAGCGCCTCGGATAGCGATGAAAAACTGTTTTTT. The rearrangement links TRBV12-3 or TRBV12-4 to TRBJ1-4; D gene uncertain. Trimming left V 8 bases short and J 6 bases short, with 13 bases between. The CDR3 is made up of 13 amino acids.

V usage is TRBV21-1 and J usage is TRBJ1-4. TRBV21-1 is designated a pseudogene. The CDR3 runs to 16 residues. The DNA for the CDR3 is TGTGCCAGCAGCTGCACCCGGGGGGCACTATATGAAAAACTGTTTTTT. Its translation: CASSCTRGALYEKLFF.

This rearrangement joins TRBV2 to TRBJ1-6; tentatively, D is TRBD1 (5 bases). V was cut by 8 bases and J by 8 bases, with 13 bases left in between. The germline CDR1 and CDR2 sequences are SNHLY and FYNNEI. The CDR3 runs 13 residues. CDR3 nucleotide sequence: TGTGCCAGCCGGAGGGGAGGTGATTCACCCCTCCACTTT. Protein sequence: CASRRGGDSPLHF.